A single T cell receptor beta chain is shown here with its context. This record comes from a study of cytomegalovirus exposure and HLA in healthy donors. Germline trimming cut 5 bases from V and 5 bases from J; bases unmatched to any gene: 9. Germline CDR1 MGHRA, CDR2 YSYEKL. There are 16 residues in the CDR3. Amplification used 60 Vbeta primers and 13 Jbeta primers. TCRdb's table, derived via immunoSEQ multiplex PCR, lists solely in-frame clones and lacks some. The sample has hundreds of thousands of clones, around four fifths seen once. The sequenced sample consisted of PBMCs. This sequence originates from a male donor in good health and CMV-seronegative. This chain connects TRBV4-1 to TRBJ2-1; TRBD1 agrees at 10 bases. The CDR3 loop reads CASSKGGQGMNNEQFF. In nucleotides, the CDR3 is TGCGCCAGCAGCAAAGGGGGACAGGGGATGAACAATGAGCAGTTCTTC.